These 29 T cell receptor beta chains were all obtained from the same sample, sequenced in a study of cytomegalovirus exposure and HLA in healthy donors. The PCR ran on 60 Vbeta and 13 Jbeta primers. Only in-frame clones appear in the TCRdb table, and some are missing; sequencing was by immunoSEQ multiplex PCR. This table holds approximately 100,000 clones, roughly 80% found once. Sequenced sample: PBMCs. These receptors were collected from a man in his sixties in good health and CMV-seropositive.

The chain recombines TRBV19 with TRBJ1-6; no clear D. Trimming took 5 bases from V and 5 from J, leaving 7 bases between them. The CDR3 covers 13 residues. Germline loops: CDR1 LNHDA, CDR2 SQIVND (reference sequence). DNA for the CDR3: TGTGCCAGTAGTCCCCCTAATAATTCACCCCTCCACTTT. It translates to CASSPPNNSPLHF.

This clone was seen only once. This sequence joins TRBV29-1 and TRBJ2-1; D is unresolved. Germline CDR1 and CDR2: SQVTM and ANQGSEA. The CDR3 covers 11 residues. V lost 4 bases to trimming and J lost 10 bases, with 11 bases between them. Here the CDR3 reads CSVVGGREQFF. For the CDR3, the DNA is TGCAGCGTTGTTGGCGGTAGGGAGCAGTTCTTC.

The rearrangement links TRBV5-1 to TRBJ2-7, with TRBD1 identical over 8 bases. Germline V CDR1 and CDR2: SGHRS, YFSETQ. Trimming at V came to 4 bases and at J to 6 bases, leaving 9 bases not matched to a gene. This CDR3 comprises 14 residues. As DNA, the CDR3 is TGCGCCAGCAGCCAGGGACAGGACCTCTCCGAGCAGTACTTC. This codes for CASSQGQDLSEQYF. Full variable domain (rest looked up from reference TRBV5-1 and TRBJ2-7): KAGVTQTPRYLIKTRGQQVTLSCSPISGHRSVSWYQQTPGQGLQFLFEYFSETQRNKGNFPGRFSGRQFSNSRSEMNVSTLELGDSALYLCASSQGQDLSEQYFGPGTRLTVT.

The chain couples TRBV10-2 to TRBJ2-3; possible D gene TRBD2, 5 bases. Trimming shortened V by 3 bases and J by 4 bases, and 8 bases separated the two germline ends. This CDR3 spans 13 amino acids. Germline V gene data show CDR1 as WSHSY and CDR2 as SAAADI. This chain's CDR3 is CASSELGPDTQYF. The CDR3 DNA reads as TGCGCCAGCAGTGAACTAGGCCCAGATACGCAGTATTTT.

This chain joins TRBV19 and TRBJ1-6; D might be TRBD1 (6 bases). The CDR3 has 16 amino acids. Trimming removed 5 bases at V and 7 bases at J, with 18 bases between. The V gene's germline CDR1 is LNHDA and CDR2 SQIVND (reference sequence). CDR3 nucleotides: TGTGCCAGTAGTCCCGGCGGGCCAGGGGTGAATTCACCCCTCCACTTT. This gives the protein CASSPGGPGVNSPLHF.

V usage is TRBV9 and J usage is TRBJ2-1, with D possibly being TRBD1 (6 bases). V gave up 0 bases and J gave up 6 bases, with 13 bases separating them. Germline V lookup: CDR1 SGDLS, CDR2 YYNGEE. The CDR3 totals 15 residues. CDR3 in DNA: TGTGCCAGCAGCGTAGTGGGACGAGGGGGCAATGAGCAGTTCTTC. It codes for CASSVVGRGGNEQFF. Variable domain in full (rest from reference TRBV9 and TRBJ2-1): DSGVTQTPKHLITATGQRVTLRCSPRSGDLSVYWYQQSLDQGLQFLIQYYNGEERAKGNILERFSAQQFPDLHSELNLSSLELGDSALYFCASSVVGRGGNEQFFGPGTRLTVL.

The gene calls are TRBV5-5 and TRBJ2-7, with 14 nucleotides matching TRBD2. The CDR3 length is 16 residues. V shed 4 bases and J 2 bases; nucleotides not matched to a gene: 5. The germline CDR1 and CDR2 sequences are SGHKS and YYEKEE (reference sequence). For the CDR3, the DNA is TGTGCCAGCAGCCGGACTAGCGGGGGGCTCACCTACGAGCAGTACTTC. Residues: CASSRTSGGLTYEQYF.

The chain couples TRBV27 to TRBJ1-4; 9 bases line up with TRBD1. Losses at the gene ends were 7 bases for V and 8 bases for J; bases not matched to a gene: 14. Germline-derived CDR1 and CDR2 are MNHEY and SMNVEV (reference sequence). The CDR3 sequence is 16 residues long. The CDR3 sequence is CASTPWGGQGLEKLFF. The CDR3 DNA sequence: TGTGCCAGCACTCCTTGGGGGGGACAGGGTCTCGAAAAACTGTTTTTT.

The chain recombines TRBV9 with TRBJ2-7, with D possibly being TRBD1 (5 bases). Germline V gives CDR1 SGDLS, CDR2 YYNGEE. The CDR3 is made up of 15 amino acids. The ends were cut back, 4 bases at V and 2 bases at J, with 16 bases in the middle. This CDR3 reads CASSLFAGNTYEQYF. CDR3 nucleotides: TGTGCCAGCAGCCTCTTTGCAGGGAATACCTACGAGCAGTACTTC. Full variable domain (outside the CDR3, taken from reference TRBV9 and TRBJ2-7): DSGVTQTPKHLITATGQRVTLRCSPRSGDLSVYWYQQSLDQGLQFLIQYYNGEERAKGNILERFSAQQFPDLHSELNLSSLELGDSALYFCASSLFAGNTYEQYFGPGTRLTVT.

The CDR3 sequence: CASRGGGVDTEAFF. CDR3 coding DNA: TGTGCCAGCAGGGGCGGGGGGGTGGACACTGAAGCTTTCTTT. The rearrangement joins TRBV2 to TRBJ1-1; D is possibly TRBD1 (5 bases). Germline CDR1 is SNHLY and CDR2 is FYNNEI. This CDR3 has 14 amino acids. The V and J ends lost 6 bases and 3 bases respectively, with 14 bases between them.

V usage is TRBV10-3 and J usage is TRBJ2-2; 9 bases are shared with TRBD1. Germline values: CDR1 ENHRY, CDR2 SYGVKD. The junction had 7 bases not matched to a gene; V was cut back by 4 bases and J by 7 bases. This CDR3 has 15 amino acids. DNA of the CDR3: TGTGCCATCAGTGCCCGACAGGGGGGTAACGGGGAGCTGTTTTTT. This sequence encodes CAISARQGGNGELFF.

The V and J genes are TRBV6-1 and TRBJ2-1; D call uncertain. CDR3 length: 15 amino acids. CDR1 is MNHNS and CDR2 is SASEGT in the germline V gene. V lost 6 bases and J 3 bases, leaving 15 bases between the germline ends. The DNA for the CDR3 is TGTGCCAGCAGATGGCCACAGAGAAACTACAATGAGCAGTTCTTC. Protein: CASRWPQRNYNEQFF.

The chain employs TRBV2 and TRBJ1-1; D remains unclear. Trimming removed 2 bases at V and 5 bases at J, with 9 bases between. The CDR3 spans 13 residues. Germline CDR1 reads SNHLY; CDR2 reads FYNNEI. CDR3 sequence reads: CASSELMRTEAFF. DNA for the CDR3: TGTGCCAGCAGTGAATTGATGAGGACTGAAGCTTTCTTT.

The chain is built from TRBV12-5 and TRBJ2-3, with a possible D match to TRBD2 (7 bases). The CDR3 spans 18 residues. Trimming removed 6 bases from V and 2 bases from J, with 24 bases in between. Germline values: CDR1 LGHNT, CDR2 FRNRAP. CDR3 DNA: TGTGCTAGTGGCGACCTAAGGCGGGGGCTAGGTATCACAGATACGCAGTATTTT. It translates to CASGDLRRGLGITDTQYF.

This clone was seen more than once but under ten times. The V gene is TRBV27, the J gene TRBJ2-7; TRBD1 matches 11 bases. Germline V CDR1 and CDR2: MNHEY, SMNVEV (reference sequence). The junction had 7 bases not matched to a gene; V was cut back by 6 bases and J by 3 bases. The CDR3 is made up of 15 amino acids. CDR3 bases: TGTGCCAGCAGATACAGCGGGACAGGGGGCTACGAGCAGTACTTC. Amino acids: CASRYSGTGGYEQYF.

This clone was observed a few times. The CDR3 nucleotides read TGCGCCACCTGGACAGGGGGGCAGCCCCAGCATTTT. It translates to CATWTGGQPQHF. The chain is built from TRBV10-1 and TRBJ1-5; 10 nucleotides line up with TRBD1. The CDR3 spans 12 residues. Germline CDR1 WNHNN, CDR2 SYGVQD (reference sequence). The V gene end was trimmed by 10 bases and the J gene end by 7 bases; junction bases not matched to a gene: 4.

J is TRBJ2-2 and V is TRBV30; TRBD2 agrees at 9 bases. CDR1 and CDR2 (germline): GTSNPN, SVGIG (reference sequence). J gave up 0 bases and V 4 bases, and 9 bases lay outside the gene matches. This CDR3 has 17 amino acids. The CDR3 sequence: CAWNRRGGLSNTGELFF. CDR3 coding DNA: TGTGCCTGGAATCGGCGGGGGGGCCTTTCGAACACCGGGGAGCTGTTTTTT.

V and J are TRBV5-5 and TRBJ2-7, with TRBD1 matching 11 bases. The V gene end was trimmed by 4 bases and the J gene end by 3 bases; junction bases not matched to a gene: 6. CDR1 is SGHKS, CDR2 YYEKEE, per germline (reference sequence). This CDR3 region has 15 residues. This chain's CDR3 is CASSLTGTGGYEQYF. The CDR3 DNA reads TGTGCCAGCAGCCTGACCGGGACAGGGGGCTACGAGCAGTACTTC.

The chain has TRBV11-2 and TRBJ2-5, with a weak D call TRBD1 (6 bases). CDR1 is SGHAT, CDR2 FQNNGV, per germline. Between the trimmed V and J ends, which lost 2 bases and 1 base, there was a span of 14 bases. The CDR3 consists of 16 residues. CDR3 coding DNA: TGTGCCAGCAGCTTACTCCCCCAGGGGCTCCAAGAGACCCAGTACTTC. This codes for CASSLLPQGLQETQYF.

The chain couples TRBV5-1 to TRBJ2-5; 7 bases are shared with TRBD1. CDR3 length equals 14 residues. Trimming took 3 bases from V and 1 from J; bases not matched to a gene: 3. CDR1 is SGHRS, CDR2 YFSETQ, per germline. CDR3 amino acids: CASSSWDSQETQYF. The CDR3 DNA follows: TGCGCCAGCAGCTCCTGGGACAGCCAAGAGACCCAGTACTTC.

J is TRBJ2-2 and V is TRBV5-1; 9 nucleotides agree with TRBD1. Germline V lookup: CDR1 SGHRS, CDR2 YFSETQ. CDR3 size: 16 residues. V shed 3 bases and J 5 bases; nucleotides not matched to a gene: 8. The CDR3 nucleotides read TGCGCCAGCAGCTCCGCCGGGACAGGGAGGACCGGGGAGCTGTTTTTT. Translation: CASSSAGTGRTGELFF. The whole variable domain, filled in from reference TRBV5-1 and TRBJ2-2, reads KAGVTQTPRYLIKTRGQQVTLSCSPISGHRSVSWYQQTPGQGLQFLFEYFSETQRNKGNFPGRFSGRQFSNSRSEMNVSTLELGDSALYLCASSSAGTGRTGELFFGEGSRLTVL.

There are a few counts of this clone. The chain combines TRBV6-5 with TRBJ1-1, with D possibly TRBD1 on 6 matching bases. V was pared by 0 bases and J by 6 bases, with 11 bases between. The CDR3 contains 14 residues. The germline CDR1 and CDR2 sequences are MNHEY and SVGAGI. As DNA, the CDR3 is TGTGCCAGCAGTTACTCGACCAGGGGCCCTGAAGCTTTCTTT. It encodes CASSYSTRGPEAFF.

The V call is TRBV6-5, the J call TRBJ2-3, with a possible D match to TRBD2 (6 bases). Germline V CDR1 and CDR2: MNHEY, SVGAGI. Trimming pared 8 bases from V and 0 bases from J, leaving 15 bases between. This CDR3 is built from 15 residues. The CDR3 reads CASVRGTGSTDTQYF. The CDR3 DNA is TGTGCCAGCGTCCGGGGGACGGGGAGCACAGATACGCAGTATTTT.

This chain connects TRBV27 to TRBJ1-5; D ambiguous. V was pared by 8 bases and J by 3 bases, with 20 bases between. Germline V gives CDR1 MNHEY, CDR2 SMNVEV (reference sequence). The CDR3 is made up of 16 amino acids. The CDR3 coding sequence is TGTGCCAGCCGGTACACGGGAGTGAATCCCAATCAGCCCCAGCATTTT. It translates to CASRYTGVNPNQPQHF.

V is TRBV5-6 and J is TRBJ2-5, with a weak D call TRBD1 (6 bases). CDR1 is SGHDT and CDR2 is YYEEEE in the germline V gene. V was clipped by 5 bases and J by 5 bases, with 22 bases between them. There are 16 residues in the CDR3. The CDR3 protein is CASSPGQFKGLETQYF. CDR3 DNA: TGTGCCAGCAGTCCAGGACAGTTCAAAGGCTTGGAGACCCAGTACTTC.

V gene TRBV7-2 combines with J gene TRBJ2-4; D not certain. Looked up from germline, CDR1 is SGHTA and CDR2 is FQGNSA. The length of the CDR3 is 13 residues. V was trimmed by 0 bases and J by 5 bases, leaving 5 bases between them. The CDR3 is CASSLARQNIQYF. As DNA, the CDR3 is TGTGCCAGCAGCTTAGCGCGGCAAAACATTCAGTACTTC.

This clone came up once. V usage is TRBV29-1 and J usage is TRBJ2-1, with 10 bases that match TRBD1. Germline V gene sequence: CDR1 SQVTM, CDR2 ANQGSEA. V gave up 7 bases and J gave up 6 bases; unmatched junction bases: 9. The CDR3 is made up of 14 amino acids. In DNA form, the CDR3 reads TGCAGCGCCATAAAGGGACAGGGGATCAATGAGCAGTTCTTC. Protein: CSAIKGQGINEQFF.

This clone was counted a few times. As DNA, the CDR3 is TGTGCCAGCAGCCGTCCGGGGATGGTCGGGACAGGCTACACCTTC. Translation gives CASSRPGMVGTGYTF. V is TRBV11-2 and J is TRBJ1-2; D possibly corresponds to TRBD1 (6 bases). The ends were cut back, 5 bases at V and 8 bases at J, with 21 bases in the middle. The CDR3 is made up of 15 amino acids. CDR1 is SGHAT, CDR2 FQNNGV, per germline.

This chain connects TRBV5-4 to TRBJ2-3; 10 bases agree with TRBD2. Germline assignment: CDR1 SGHNT and CDR2 YYREEE (reference sequence). This CDR3 comprises 17 residues. V was pared by 0 bases and J by 5 bases, with 9 bases of the junction left unmatched. CDR3 residues: CASSLASAGGPGDTQYF. The CDR3 nucleotides are TGTGCCAGCAGCTTGGCCTCAGCGGGGGGGCCCGGAGATACGCAGTATTTT.